The 13 T cell receptor beta chains listed next were all sequenced from one sample in a study of neurological immune-mediated disorders. TCRdb reprocessed the 5' RACE reads with MiXCR, giving one entry per CDR3 protein. Here the sample spans some 29,000 distinct CDR3 sequences, 10% to 15% being singletons. Sequencing used PBMCs. These receptors all come from a man in his sixties in good health.

This clonotype was counted many times. The DNA for the CDR3 is TGTGCCAGCTCACCATTGGACGAGGAGGGCTACACCTTC. Residues: CASSPLDEEGYTF. This chain links TRBV18 with TRBJ1-2, with D uncertain. The CDR3 is made up of 13 amino acids. Trimming removed 2 bases at V and 8 bases at J, with 12 bases between. In germline, CDR1 is KGHSH, CDR2 LQKENI. Full variable domain (rest looked up from reference TRBV18 and TRBJ1-2): NAGVMQNPRHLVRRRGQEARLRCSPMKGHSHVYWYRQLPEEGLKFMVYLQKENIIDESGMPKERFSAEFPKEGPSILRIQQVVRGDSAAYFCASSPLDEEGYTFGSGTRLTVV.

This clonotype came up many times. The chain couples TRBV20-1 to TRBJ1-1, with D maybe TRBD1 (5 bases). This CDR3 has 15 amino acids. From germline, CDR1 is DFQATT and CDR2 SNEGSKA (reference sequence). Between the trimmed V and J ends, which lost 6 bases and 4 bases, there was a span of 21 bases. In DNA form, the CDR3 reads TGCAGTGCCGTCCGGGGCGCCGGGGGGAGCACTGAAGCTTTCTTT. It codes for CSAVRGAGGSTEAFF.

The chain uses TRBV6-2 or TRBV6-3 and TRBJ2-7; 7 bases agree with TRBD2. V shed 10 bases, J shed 5 bases, and the junction held 14 bases outside the gene matches. The V gene's germline CDR1 is MNHEY and CDR2 SVGEGT. CDR3 length equals 14 residues. The CDR3 is CATSEGGVKDEQYF. For the CDR3, the DNA is TGTGCCACTTCGGAGGGAGGGGTGAAGGACGAGCAGTACTTC.

Judged by abundance, this clonotype is medium-sized. This chain links TRBV4-3 with TRBJ1-4; 11 nucleotides agree with TRBD1. Trimming removed 3 bases from V and 6 bases from J; junction bases left unmatched: 9. The CDR3 is 17 amino acids. Germline CDR1 is LGHNA and CDR2 is YSLEER. The CDR3 reads CASSHYLGGQGDEKLFF. DNA of the CDR3: TGCGCCAGCAGCCACTATCTGGGGGGACAGGGGGATGAAAAACTGTTTTTT.

This clonotype appeared many times. The chain is built from TRBV20-1 and TRBJ1-1; TRBD1 matches at 9 bases. The CDR3 contains 15 residues. V shed 0 bases and J 7 bases; nucleotides not matched to a gene: 9. CDR1 is DFQATT, CDR2 SNEGSKA, per germline (reference sequence). CDR3 DNA: TGCAGTGCTAGAGAACCCACAGGGGGCTATGGTGAAGCTTTCTTT. Translation: CSAREPTGGYGEAFF.

In its sample, this clonotype was seen many times. This sequence joins TRBV6-2 or TRBV6-3 and TRBJ2-1; D not resolved. V gave up 2 bases and J gave up 0 bases, with 8 bases separating them. The CDR3 sequence is 15 residues long. From germline, CDR1 is MNHEY and CDR2 SVGEGT. The CDR3 coding sequence is TGTGCCAGCAGTTACGGGGTGGGCTCCTACAATGAGCAGTTCTTC. This gives the protein CASSYGVGSYNEQFF.

In this sample, this clonotype turned up many times. CDR3 amino acids: CSARPQTGQLYGYTF. CDR3 sequence (DNA): TGCAGTGCCCGTCCCCAGACAGGCCAACTCTATGGCTACACCTTC. The chain carries TRBV20-1 and TRBJ1-2, with D tentatively TRBD1 (6 bases). This CDR3 comprises 15 residues. V dropped 6 bases and J dropped 4 bases, with 21 bases sitting between them. Looked up from germline, CDR1 is DFQATT and CDR2 is SNEGSKA (reference sequence).

This clonotype was detected many times. The gene calls are TRBV12-3 or TRBV12-4 and TRBJ2-4; D is unresolved. V lost 7 bases to trimming and J lost 0 bases, with 10 bases between them. This CDR3 contains 14 residues. The CDR3 region is CASTLSSAKNIQYF. The CDR3 bases are TGTGCCAGCACCCTTTCGTCAGCCAAAAACATTCAGTACTTC.

To note about this clonotype: A read error may be the cause here, since a much bigger clone is one base away. The CDR3 here is CASSDGGCEQYF. In DNA, the CDR3 is TGTGCCAGCAGTGACGGGGGATGCGAGCAGTACTTC. The V gene is TRBV2, the J gene TRBJ2-7, with D perhaps TRBD2 (6 bases). The CDR3 is made up of 12 amino acids. Germline V gene sequence: CDR1 SNHLY, CDR2 FYNNEI. The V gene lost 3 bases and the J gene lost 6 bases, with 9 bases spanning the gap.

This clonotype is labeled as medium-sized. V and J are TRBV7-9 and TRBJ2-7; D could derive from TRBD1 or TRBD2 (5 bases each). Germline V gene lookup returns CDR1 SEHNR and CDR2 FQNEAQ (reference sequence). The V and J ends lost 5 bases and 0 bases respectively, with 14 bases between them. This CDR3 comprises 15 residues. CDR3: CASSPPGTYSYEQYF. CDR3 in DNA: TGTGCCAGCAGCCCCCCGGGGACCTACTCCTACGAGCAGTACTTC.

This clonotype was seen at least ten times. V usage is TRBV20-1 and J usage is TRBJ2-5; 7 nucleotides align to TRBD2. This CDR3 is 13 amino acids long. Germline loops: CDR1 DFQATT, CDR2 SNEGSKA (reference sequence). The junction had 9 bases not matched to a gene; V was cut back by 6 bases and J by 5 bases. The CDR3 nucleotides are TGCAGTGCAGGCCGGGACTATCTCGAGACCCAGTACTTC. Translation: CSAGRDYLETQYF.

Remarks on this clonotype: The junction shows a germline mismatch at one end, possibly a read error. This sequence joins TRBV7-8 and TRBJ2-5, with D perhaps given as TRBD1 or TRBD2 (5 bases each). Germline values: CDR1 SGHVS, CDR2 FQNEAQ. The CDR3 contains 14 residues. The CDR3 is CASILPDGTKTQYF. The CDR3 nucleotides read TGCGCCAGCATCTTACCCGATGGGACGAAGACCCAGTACTTC.

This clonotype was detected many times. The CDR3 sequence is CSTRGLYNEQFF. The CDR3, as DNA: TGCAGTACCCGGGGGCTTTACAATGAGCAGTTCTTC. The chain joins TRBV20-1 to TRBJ2-1; D possibly matches TRBD1 or TRBD2 (6 bases each). The CDR3 is made up of 12 amino acids. Per the germline V gene, CDR1 is DFQATT and CDR2 is SNEGSKA (reference sequence). The V and J ends lost 8 bases and 4 bases respectively, with 12 bases between them.